The entry below gives a single TCR beta chain sequence along with its context. V was pared by 7 bases and J by 3 bases, with 2 bases of the junction left unmatched. This CDR3 comprises 12 residues. The germline V gene encodes CDR1 SGHNT and CDR2 YYREEE (reference sequence). The sample originates from a study of blood T cell repertoires in COVID-19. Study details: Whether acute or convalescent, the COVID-19 samples came from the United States, Italy and Spain. Sample material is recorded as cDNA or gDNA derived from T cells, B-cell-depleted T cells, or PBMCs.

Study processing details: Nucleated cell number was recorded as an estimate derived from reference gene primer amplification. Sequencing was performed with immunoSEQ multiplex PCR; in TCRdb, only in-frame clones are kept and a portion is missing. That table is the source of V, J and clone size, and D and trimming were worked out from the DNA. The data hold approximately 300,000 clones, with 88% observed a single time. Sequenced sample: peripheral blood. The receptor's source is a woman in her twenties or thirties with COVID-19, enrolled during active disease. The chain has TRBV5-4 and TRBJ2-7; 9 bases are shared with TRBD2. CDR3 sequence: CASGRGGYEQYF. The CDR3 DNA reads as TGTGCCAGCGGGCGGGGGGGCTACGAGCAGTACTTC. Drawing the rest from reference TRBV5-4 and TRBJ2-7, the complete variable domain is ETGVTQSPTHLIKTRGQQVTLRCSSQSGHNTVSWYQQALGQGPQFIFQYYREEENGRGNFPPRFSGLQFPNYSSELNVNALELDDSALYLCASGRGGYEQYFGPGTRLTVT.